This paragraph reports one T cell receptor (beta chain). From germline, CDR1 is MDHEN and CDR2 SYDVKM. J gave up 2 bases and V 6 bases, and 8 bases lay outside the gene matches. The CDR3 loop spans 15 amino acids. Recruitment covered about two dozen US areas and drew participants whose ages spanned about 18 to 100 years. The sample belongs to a study of blood T cell repertoires in COVID-19. Some clones are missing from TCRdb's copy, which holds only in-frame ones; the method was immunoSEQ multiplex PCR. Found here are roughly 330,000 clones, approximately 87% of them singletons; the top ten hold approximately 5.3%.

This TCR derives from a woman aged 30 to 39 who had recovered from COVID-19. The sequenced sample was PBMCs or T cells enriched from blood (not recorded which). The chain uses TRBV28 and TRBJ1-1; 8 bases match TRBD1. The CDR3 sequence: CASRLRGTGNTEAFF. The CDR3 DNA reads as TGTGCCAGCAGGTTAAGGGGGACAGGTAACACTGAAGCTTTCTTT.